This TCR beta chain is from a study of blood T cell repertoires in COVID-19. Study context: Acute and convalescent COVID-19 specimens originated in the United States, Italy and Spain. From T cells, B-cell-depleted T cells, or PBMCs came the material, which was cDNA or gDNA.

In the source study's methods: Amplified reference gene primers provided the basis for estimating nucleated cell counts. Some clones are missing from TCRdb's copy, which holds only in-frame ones; the method was immunoSEQ multiplex PCR. The D gene and trimming were derived from the DNA, and the V and J assignments and clone size from that table. The sample has about 15,000 clones, about 80% seen once; the top ten hold roughly 15%. Trimming pared 0 bases from V and 3 bases from J, leaving 10 bases between. This CDR3 region has 14 residues. Per germline, CDR1 SGHKS and CDR2 YYEKEE (reference sequence). The V call is TRBV5-5, the J call TRBJ2-7; D not resolved. The sample was peripheral blood. The TCR was taken from a human donor in a cohort sampled during active COVID-19. The CDR3 loop is CASSLASPVYEQYF. DNA for the CDR3: TGTGCCAGCAGCTTGGCGAGTCCGGTCTACGAGCAGTACTTC.